The T cell receptor beta chain described here comes from a study of cytomegalovirus exposure and HLA in healthy donors. Study results and caveats: It was assumed in the presence/absence analyses that sequencing depth was roughly uniform across donors.

The PCR made use of 60 Vbeta and 13 Jbeta primers. Clones were sequenced by immunoSEQ multiplex PCR, and TCRdb holds only the in-frame ones, with some missing. This sample has over 150,000 clones; about 74% occur once, and the top ten carry under 4.5%. Germline assignment: CDR1 LNHDA and CDR2 SQIVND (reference sequence). The CDR3 contains 14 residues. J was trimmed by 2 bases and V by 4 bases; bases with no gene match: 4. Notes on this clone: What it binds is unknown.

Donors counted as nominally healthy when sampled, yet unrecorded immune exposures were likely. Sequencing was done on a sample of PBMCs. The J gene is TRBJ1-1, the V gene TRBV19; 7 bases fit TRBD1. The origin of this receptor is a woman between 40 and 50 years old in good health and CMV-seronegative. The CDR3 DNA reads as TGTGCCAGTAGTAGGGGACAGTTAAACACTGAAGCTTTCTTT. Its protein product is CASSRGQLNTEAFF.